These 7 T cell receptor beta chains were all obtained from the same sample, sequenced in a study of graft-versus-host responses after intestinal transplantation. These receptors' targets are unknown. Method: immunoSEQ multiplex PCR; TCRdb's copy keeps in-frame clones and lacks some. The sample has 95,000 to 110,000 clones, over 75% seen once; the top ten hold roughly 0.9%. Sequences were derived from unstimulated CD4+ T cells sorted from spleen or lymph node cells, sampled before intestinal transplant. These receptors originate from a human donor who received an intestinal transplant.

The chain uses TRBV5-1 and TRBJ2-7; no clear D. V dropped 7 bases and J dropped 0 bases, with 8 bases sitting between them. Germline values: CDR1 SGHRS, CDR2 YFSETQ. The CDR3 totals 12 residues. The CDR3 here is CASGWDSYEQYF. DNA of the CDR3: TGCGCCAGCGGGTGGGACTCCTACGAGCAGTACTTC.

The J gene is TRBJ2-4, the V gene TRBV28, with 8 bases that match TRBD2. The CDR3 loop spans 14 amino acids. The germline V gene has CDR1 MDHEN and CDR2 SYDVKM. Trimming took 6 bases from V and 7 from J; bases not matched to a gene: 8. For the CDR3, the DNA is TGTGCCAGCAGCTCGGGGGGGTTGGATAACATTCAGTACTTC. Encoded protein: CASSSGGLDNIQYF.

The chain carries TRBV7-6 and TRBJ1-3; D remains unclear. CDR1 and CDR2 (germline): SGHVS, FNYEAQ. This CDR3 comprises 15 residues. Trimming removed 1 base from V and 0 bases from J, with 7 bases in between. The CDR3: CASSLEAASGNTIYF. CDR3 coding DNA: TGTGCCAGCAGCTTAGAGGCCGCCTCTGGAAACACCATATATTTT.

Turning to this clone: Other nucleotide sequences in the sample specify the same CDR3. The CDR3 sequence is CSARDSYEQYF. DNA for the CDR3: TGCAGTGCTAGGGACTCCTACGAGCAGTACTTC. The chain uses TRBV20-1 and TRBJ2-7, with D unclear. With 3 bases removed from V and 0 bases from J, the gap between germline ends came to 3 bases. The CDR3 contains 11 residues. The germline V gene encodes CDR1 DFQATT and CDR2 SNEGSKA (reference sequence).

The V and J genes are TRBV9 and TRBJ2-5; TRBD2 is a possible D gene (5 bases). Germline V gene data show CDR1 as SGDLS and CDR2 as YYNGEE. V shed 2 bases and J shed 1 base, with 9 bases lying between them. The CDR3 spans 14 residues. CDR3 loop: CASSVGGLQETQYF. The CDR3 coding sequence is TGTGCCAGCAGCGTTGGTGGACTCCAAGAGACCCAGTACTTC.

This chain joins TRBV15 and TRBJ2-4; D not certain. The V end was cut by 0 bases, the J end by 8 bases, with 8 bases between. CDR1 is LNHNV and CDR2 is YYDKDF in the germline V gene (reference sequence). There are 13 residues in the CDR3. In DNA form, the CDR3 reads TGTGCCACCAGCAGAGATGTGGTGGACATTCAGTACTTC. Protein: CATSRDVVDIQYF.

The chain recombines TRBV7-9 with TRBJ1-6, with D perhaps matching TRBD1 (5 bases). Germline CDR1 is SEHNR and CDR2 is FQNEAQ (reference sequence). The CDR3 covers 13 residues. The V and J ends lost 8 bases and 10 bases respectively, with 15 bases between them. CDR3 DNA sequence: TGTGCCAGCCGGGCGGGACTTGGCTCACCCCTCCACTTT. Protein: CASRAGLGSPLHF.